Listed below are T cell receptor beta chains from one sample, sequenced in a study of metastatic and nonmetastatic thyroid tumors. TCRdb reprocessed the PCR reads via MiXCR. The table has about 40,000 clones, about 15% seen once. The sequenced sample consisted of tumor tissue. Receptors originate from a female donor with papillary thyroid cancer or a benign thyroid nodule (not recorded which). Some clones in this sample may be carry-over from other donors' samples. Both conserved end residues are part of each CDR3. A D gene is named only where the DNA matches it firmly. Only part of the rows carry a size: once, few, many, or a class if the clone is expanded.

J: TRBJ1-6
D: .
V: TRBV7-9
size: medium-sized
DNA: TGTGCCAGCAGCCACGGGCCTAGCTCCTATAATTCACCCCTCCACTTT
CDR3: CASSHGPSSYNSPLHF

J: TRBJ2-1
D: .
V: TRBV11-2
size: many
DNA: TGTGCCAGCAGCTTGGTTAGGGGGGGGCCAAATGAGCAGCTCTTC
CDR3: CASSLVRGGPNEQLF

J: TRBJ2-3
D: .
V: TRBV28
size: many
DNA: TGTGCCAGCAGTCCGTACCTCCGCACAGATACGCAGTATTTT
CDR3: CASSPYLRTDTQYF

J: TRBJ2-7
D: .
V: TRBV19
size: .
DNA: TGTGCTAGTAGCCGGACAGTTGGGCTTTCCTACGATCAGTACTTC
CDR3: CASSRTVGLSYDQYF

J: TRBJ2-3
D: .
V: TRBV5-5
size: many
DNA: TGTGCCAGCAGCTTGGAGGCAGATACGCAGTATTTT
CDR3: CASSLEADTQYF

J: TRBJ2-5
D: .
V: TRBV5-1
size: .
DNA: TGCGCCAGCAGCTTGGCCGTCAACAGGGGAGGCGAGACCAAGTACTTC
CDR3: CASSLAVNRGGETKYF

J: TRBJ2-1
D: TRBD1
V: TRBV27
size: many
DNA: TGTGCCAGCAGCTCACGACAGGGGGGGCTTTGGGAGCAGTTCTTC
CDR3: CASSSRQGGLWEQFF

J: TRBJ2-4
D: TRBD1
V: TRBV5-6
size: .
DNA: TGTGCCAGCAGCGATGGGACAGGGAAAAACATTCAGTACTTC
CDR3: CASSDGTGKNIQYF

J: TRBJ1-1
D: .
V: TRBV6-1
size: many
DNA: TGTGCCAGCGGACGACAGAGCACTGAAGCTTTCTTT
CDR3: CASGRQSTEAFF

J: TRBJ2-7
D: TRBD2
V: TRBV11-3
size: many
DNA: TGTGCCAGCAGTCAACAACCGGGACTAGCGGTACCCTACGAGCAGTACTTC
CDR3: CASSQQPGLAVPYEQYF

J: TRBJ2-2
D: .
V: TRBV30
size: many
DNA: TGTGCCTGGAGTGCCTTAGGGATACTGGGGAACACCGGGGAGCTGTTTTTT
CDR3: CAWSALGILGNTGELFF

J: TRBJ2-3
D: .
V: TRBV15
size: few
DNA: TGTGCCACCAGCAGAGACAGGGGAAATCCAGGCACAGATACGCAGTATTTT
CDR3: CATSRDRGNPGTDTQYF

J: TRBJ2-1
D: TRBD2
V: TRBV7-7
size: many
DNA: TGTGCCAGCAGCTCGGGACTAGCGGGAGAGGGGCTCTCGGACAATGAGCAGTTCTTC
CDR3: CASSSGLAGEGLSDNEQFF

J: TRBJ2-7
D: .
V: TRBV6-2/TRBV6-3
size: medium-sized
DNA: TGTGCCAGCAGTACCCCACAGGGTATCTACGAGCAGTACTTC
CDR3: CASSTPQGIYEQYF

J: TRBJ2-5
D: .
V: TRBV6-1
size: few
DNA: TGTGCCAGCAGTTGTCTGGCAGGGGACGGTGAGACCCAGTACTTC
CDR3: CASSCLAGDGETQYF

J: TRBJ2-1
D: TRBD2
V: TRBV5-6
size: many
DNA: TGTGCCAGCAGCGCGCCGACCAGTGAGCGGGGCTCCTACAATGAGCAGTTCTTC
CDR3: CASSAPTSERGSYNEQFF

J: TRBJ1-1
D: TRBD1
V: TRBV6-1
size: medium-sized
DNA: TGTGCCAGCAAGTTGGGACAGCACGAAAGGGAAGCTTTCTTT
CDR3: CASKLGQHEREAFF

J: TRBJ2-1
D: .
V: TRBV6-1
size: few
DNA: TGTGCCAGCAGTGAAGAAGGGACTCCTCCCTATGAGCAGTTCTTC
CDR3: CASSEEGTPPYEQFF

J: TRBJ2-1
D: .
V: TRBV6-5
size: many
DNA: TGTGCCAGCAGTTACCCCGCGGGTGGAGTGTGGTTCTTC
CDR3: CASSYPAGGVWFF

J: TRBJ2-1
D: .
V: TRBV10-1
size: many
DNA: TGCGCCAGCAGTGGCCCGACCAATGAGCAGTTCTTC
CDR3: CASSGPTNEQFF

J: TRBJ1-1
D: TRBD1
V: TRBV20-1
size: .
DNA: TGCAGAGCTGCCGACAGGGTTAACACGGAAGCATTCTTT
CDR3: CRAADRVNTEAFF

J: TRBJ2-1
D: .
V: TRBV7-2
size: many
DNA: TGTGCCAGCAGCTTAGGTAGGGACAATGAGCAGTTCTTC
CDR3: CASSLGRDNEQFF

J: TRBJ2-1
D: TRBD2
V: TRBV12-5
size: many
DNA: TGTGCTAGTGGTTGGACTAGCGGGAGCTCCTACAATGAGCAGTTCTTC
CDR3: CASGWTSGSSYNEQFF

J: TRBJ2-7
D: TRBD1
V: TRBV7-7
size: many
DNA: TGTGCTAGCAGCTACGGACAGGGAAACTACGAGCAGTACTTC
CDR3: CASSYGQGNYEQYF

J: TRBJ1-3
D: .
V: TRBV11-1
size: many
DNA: TGTGCCAGCAGCCCCGGTGGGAGGCCATACTCTGGAAACACCATATATTTT
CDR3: CASSPGGRPYSGNTIYF

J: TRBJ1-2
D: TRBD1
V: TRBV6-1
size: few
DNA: TGTGCCAGCAGAACGGGACAGTTATATGGATACACGTTC
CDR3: CASRTGQLYGYTF

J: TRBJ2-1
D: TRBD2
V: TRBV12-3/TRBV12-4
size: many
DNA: TGTGCCAGCAGTTTAACGCTTGGAATCTTTAGCGGGATTACTCCGTTCTTC
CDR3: CASSLTLGIFSGITPFF

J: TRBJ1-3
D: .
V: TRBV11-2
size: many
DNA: TGTGCCAGCAGCGAAGTATCAGGGAGCGGCAGCGGAAACACCATATATTTT
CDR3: CASSEVSGSGSGNTIYF

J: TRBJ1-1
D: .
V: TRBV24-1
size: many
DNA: TGTGCCACCAGGGGCCTCTACACTGAAGCTTTCTTT
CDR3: CATRGLYTEAFF

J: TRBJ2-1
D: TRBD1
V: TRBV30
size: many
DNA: TGTGCCTGGAGTCAACGGGACAGGGGCGCCTACAATGAGCAGTTCTTC
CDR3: CAWSQRDRGAYNEQFF

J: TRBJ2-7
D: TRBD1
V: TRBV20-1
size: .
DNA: TGCAGTGCACCAACTGGACAGGGTTTATACGAGCAGTACTTC
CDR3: CSAPTGQGLYEQYF

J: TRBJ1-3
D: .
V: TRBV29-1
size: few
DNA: TGCAGCGCAGGAGGGTTCTCTGGAAACACCATATATTTT
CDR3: CSAGGFSGNTIYF

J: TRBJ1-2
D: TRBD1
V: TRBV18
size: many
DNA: TGTGCCAGCTCACGAGACAGGGGGGCGACTGAAGATGGCTACACCTTC
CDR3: CASSRDRGATEDGYTF

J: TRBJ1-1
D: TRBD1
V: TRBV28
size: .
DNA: TGTGCCAGCAGCCTGGGGACAGGGGTGGGAACTGAAGCTTTCTTT
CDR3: CASSLGTGVGTEAFF

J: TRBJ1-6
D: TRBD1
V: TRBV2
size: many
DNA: TGTGCCACCTCGACAGGGGGATCCTATAATTCACCCCTCCACTTT
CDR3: CATSTGGSYNSPLHF

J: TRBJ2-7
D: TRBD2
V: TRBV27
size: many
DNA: TGTGCCAGCTGGACGTGGCAGGCCGGTCGGGAGGGCGAGCAGTACTTC
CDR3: CASWTWQAGREGEQYF

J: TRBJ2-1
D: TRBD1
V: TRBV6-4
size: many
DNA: TGTGCCAGCAGACCCTACTTTCTGGGGAACAGGGGGATATACAATGAGCAGTTCTTC
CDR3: CASRPYFLGNRGIYNEQFF

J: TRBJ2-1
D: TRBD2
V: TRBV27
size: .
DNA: TGTGCCAGCAGTTTGTTCTGTCTAGCGGGAGCCTCCTACAATGAGCAGTTCTTC
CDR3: CASSLFCLAGASYNEQFF

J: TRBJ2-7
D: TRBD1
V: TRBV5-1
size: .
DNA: TGCGCCAGCAGCCTCCGGACAGGGGGCGGCGAGCAGTACTTC
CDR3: CASSLRTGGGEQYF

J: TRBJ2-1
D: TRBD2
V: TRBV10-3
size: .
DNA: TGTGCCATCAGTGATGTGTCGGGGGGAAGCAATGAGCAGTTCTTC
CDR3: CAISDVSGGSNEQFF

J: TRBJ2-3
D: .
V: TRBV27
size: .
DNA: TGTGCCAGCAGATTCCAGGGGATAGATACGCAGTATTTT
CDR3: CASRFQGIDTQYF

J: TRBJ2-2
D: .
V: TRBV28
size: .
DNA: TGTGCCAGCATACGTACAGGTGGGGAGCTGTTTTTT
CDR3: CASIRTGGELFF

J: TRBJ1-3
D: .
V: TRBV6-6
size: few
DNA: TGTGCCAGCAGTTATATCGGGGGCTCTGGAGACACCATATATTTT
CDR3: CASSYIGGSGDTIYF

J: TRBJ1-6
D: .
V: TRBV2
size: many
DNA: TGTGCCAGCAGCGGACAGAAGAATTCACCCCTCCACTTT
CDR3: CASSGQKNSPLHF

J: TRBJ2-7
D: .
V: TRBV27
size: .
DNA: TGTGCCAGCAGTCGTGGGGAAAAACCCCCCTACGAGCAGTACTTC
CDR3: CASSRGEKPPYEQYF

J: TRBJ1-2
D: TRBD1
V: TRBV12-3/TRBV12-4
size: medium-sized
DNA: TGTGCCAGCAGTTTTGGCCTGACAGGGGGCGAGGGTAACTATGGCTACACCTTC
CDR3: CASSFGLTGGEGNYGYTF

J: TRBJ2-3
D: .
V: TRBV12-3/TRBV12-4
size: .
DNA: TGTGCCAGCAGCCCGTTCAAGGGGCTAACAGATACGCAGTATTTT
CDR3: CASSPFKGLTDTQYF

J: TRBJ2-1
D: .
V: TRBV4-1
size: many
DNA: TGCGCCAGCAGCCAATCCGGACTGACCGGACAGTTCTTC
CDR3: CASSQSGLTGQFF

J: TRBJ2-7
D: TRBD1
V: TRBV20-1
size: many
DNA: TGCAGTGCTAGGGGACAGGGTGGGTACGAGCAGTACTTC
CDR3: CSARGQGGYEQYF

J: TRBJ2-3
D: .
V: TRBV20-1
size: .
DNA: TGCAGTGCTATCGTACCCCTATTTCTTGTTGGTACCCAGTATTTT
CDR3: CSAIVPLFLVGTQYF

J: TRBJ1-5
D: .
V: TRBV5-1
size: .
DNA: TGCGCCAGCAGCCCCGTCCCAGGGGGCAATCAGCCCCAGCATTTT
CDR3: CASSPVPGGNQPQHF

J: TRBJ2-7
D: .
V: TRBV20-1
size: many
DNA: TGCAGTGCTAGAGCCGCCCGGAACTACGAGCAGTACTTC
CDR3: CSARAARNYEQYF

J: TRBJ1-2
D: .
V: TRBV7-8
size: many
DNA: TGTGCCAGCAGCTTAGCTTCAATGTCAGGGTGGGATGGCTACACCTTC
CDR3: CASSLASMSGWDGYTF

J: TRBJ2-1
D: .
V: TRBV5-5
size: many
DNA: TGTGCCAGCAGCTTGGTGGTTACGAGCTACAATGAGCAGTTCTTC
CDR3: CASSLVVTSYNEQFF

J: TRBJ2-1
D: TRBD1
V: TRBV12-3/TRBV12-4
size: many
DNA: TGTGCCAGCGGTAATCAGGGACAGAGCCACAATGAGCAGTTCTTC
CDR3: CASGNQGQSHNEQFF

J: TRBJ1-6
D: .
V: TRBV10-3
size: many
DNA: TGTGCCATCAGTGAGTCGGAAAATTCACCCCTCCACTTT
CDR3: CAISESENSPLHF

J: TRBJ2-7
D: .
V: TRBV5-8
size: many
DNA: TGTGCCAGCAGCTTGAGCGACCTATACGAGCAGTACTTC
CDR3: CASSLSDLYEQYF